There are a few counts of the clone carrying this T cell receptor (beta chain). This record belongs to a study of graft-versus-host responses after intestinal transplantation. Study background: Anti-thymocyte globulin induction, then tacrolimus and steroids for about 3 years, went to all recipients.

Assay used: immunoSEQ multiplex PCR; TCRdb lists only in-frame clones, some missing. The table includes approximately 21,000 clones, 50% to 70% detected once. Sorting after the reaction isolated proliferating CFSE-low CD3+CD4+ and CD3+CD8+ responders. The study's findings and limits: Recipient marrow contained GvH clones, some of which appeared first in ileum or blood. Individuals who had graft-donor T cell macrochimerism had allografts that showed high graft-versus-host to host-versus-graft clonal ratios.

Trimming removed 7 bases at V and 0 bases at J, with 13 bases between. In germline, CDR1 is MNHNS, CDR2 SASEGT. The CDR3 is 15 amino acids. Sequencing used alloreactive CD4+ T cells from a mixed lymphocyte reaction culture, obtained before intestinal transplant. Documented subset: CFSE-low proliferating T cells sorted from roughly 6-day pre-transplant mixed lymphocyte reaction (GvH or HvG direction). The clonotype originates from a human patient who received an intestinal transplant. The V gene is TRBV6-1, the J gene TRBJ2-1; weak D call: TRBD1 (6 bases). The CDR3 loop reads CASNRDTSSYNEQFF. Written as DNA, the CDR3 is TGTGCCAGCAATAGGGACACGAGCTCCTACAATGAGCAGTTCTTC.